Each of the 21 T cell receptor beta chains below was sequenced from the same sample in a study of Tregs in tolerant kidney transplant recipients. Produced via immunoSEQ multiplex PCR; TCRdb's table is partial and in-frame only. Recorded for this sample: about 30,000 clones. The sequenced sample was CD8+ T cells from blood, obtained before the transplant. These TCRs come from a human donor who received a combined kidney and bone marrow transplant.

Details on this clone: The read falls 3 residues short of the CDR3 end, and the missing part is taken from the germline J gene. The V gene is TRBV6-2 or TRBV6-3, the J gene TRBJ2-1, with D hard to call. Germline V CDR1 and CDR2: MNHEY, SVGEGT. The CDR3 contains 12 residues. V dropped 5 bases and J dropped 3 bases, with 5 bases sitting between them. The CDR3 spells CASSGLYNEQFF. The part of the CDR3 DNA that was read is TGTGCCAGCAGTGGGCTCTACAATGAG.

The CDR3 bases that were read are TGCAGTGTTCCGCGGGCCAGTTTGAACTACGAG. Translating gives CSVPRASLNYE. The full CDR3 sequence reads CSVPRASLNYEQYF. This chain connects TRBV20-1 to TRBJ2-7, with TRBD2 as a possible D gene (5 bases). Read coverage stops 3 residues before the CDR3 terminus; the germline J gene supplies the remainder. Germline V lookup: CDR1 DFQATT, CDR2 SNEGSKA (reference sequence). V was trimmed by 7 bases and J by 3 bases, leaving 19 bases between them. The CDR3 extends over 14 amino acids.

In the case of this clone: The CDR3 end is not reached by the read, which stops 3 residues before it; the germline J gene fills it in. The gene calls are TRBV7-3 and TRBJ2-1; 10 positions match TRBD2. V trimming: 0 bases; J trimming: 7 bases; junction bases outside the gene matches: 9. The CDR3 has 17 amino acids. Germline V CDR1 and CDR2: SGHTA, FQGTGA. CDR3 DNA, as far as it was read: TGTGCCAGCAGCTTAACCCTTTGGCTAGCGGGAGAGAATGAG. Its protein is CASSLTLWLAGENE. The CDR3 reads in full as CASSLTLWLAGENEQFF.

Points on this clone: The read finishes 3 residues shy of the CDR3 end, and the germline J gene is used to complete it. The chain couples TRBV6-2 or TRBV6-3 to TRBJ1-5; D gene uncertain. This CDR3 has 13 amino acids. The germline CDR1 and CDR2 sequences are MNHEY and SVGEGT. Between the trimmed V and J ends, which lost 2 bases and 4 bases, there was a span of 6 bases. The DNA read from the CDR3 is TGTGCCAGCAGTTACATAGTAAATCAGCCC. Its translation: CASSYIVNQP. The CDR3 in its entirety is CASSYIVNQPQHF.

Note on this clone: From the germline J gene comes the end of the CDR3, since the read stops 3 residues before it. The chain employs TRBV16 and TRBJ2-4, with TRBD1 identical over 9 bases. The CDR3 spans 16 residues. Germline-derived CDR1 and CDR2 are KGHSY and FQNENV. CDR3 DNA, as far as it was read: TGTGCCAGCAGCCCTCCCTCGGGACAGGGTAATTGGATT. Translated, it gives CASSPPSGQGNWI. From start to end, the CDR3 is CASSPPSGQGNWIQYF. Combining the CDR3 with reference TRBV16 and TRBJ2-4 gives the whole variable domain GEEVAQTPKHLVRGEGQKAKLYCAPIKGHSYVFWYQQVLKNEFKFLISFQNENVFDETGMPKERFSAKCLPNSPCSLEIQATKLEDSAVYFCASSPPSGQGNWIQYFGAGTRLSVL.

Notes on this clone: From the germline J gene comes the end of the CDR3, since the read stops 3 residues before it. The gene calls are TRBV6-4 and TRBJ2-1, with 14 positions matching TRBD2. Germline values: CDR1 MRHNA, CDR2 SNTAGT. The CDR3 length is 19 residues. Losses at the gene ends were 2 bases for V and 4 bases for J; bases not matched to a gene: 10. The sequenced part of the CDR3 DNA is TGTGCCAGCAGTGACCCCCGTGGGACTAGCGGGAGCAGGTACAATGAG. Translated, it gives CASSDPRGTSGSRYNE. In full, the CDR3 reads CASSDPRGTSGSRYNEQFF.

With respect to this clone: The read terminates 3 residues ahead of where the CDR3 ends, so the germline J gene completes it. This rearrangement joins TRBV19 to TRBJ1-5, with D tentatively TRBD1 (6 bases). Germline CDR1 and CDR2: LNHDA and SQIVND (reference sequence). V dropped 7 bases and J dropped 3 bases, with 16 bases sitting between them. The CDR3 contains 15 residues. Here the CDR3 reads CASTLSGGANQPQHF. The DNA read from the CDR3 is TGTGCCAGTACCCTATCTGGGGGGGCCAATCAGCCC. The full variable domain, in which reference TRBV19 and TRBJ1-5 provide the parts outside the CDR3, is DGGITQSPKYLFRKEGQNVTLSCEQNLNHDAMYWYRQDPGQGLRLIYYSQIVNDFQKGDIAEGYSVSREKKESFPLTVTSAQKNPTAFYLCASTLSGGANQPQHFGDGTRLSIL.

About this clone: The read ends 3 residues shy of where the CDR3 ends; the end is completed using the germline J gene. The chain combines TRBV19 with TRBJ2-1; possible D gene TRBD2, 5 bases. V lost 0 bases and J 6 bases, leaving 12 bases between the germline ends. Germline V CDR1 and CDR2: LNHDA, SQIVND (reference sequence). The CDR3 covers 15 residues. The CDR3 loop reads CASSIEHWRANEQFF. The CDR3 bases that were read are TGTGCCAGTAGTATAGAACACTGGCGGGCCAATGAG.

Concerning this clone: The read ends 3 residues shy of where the CDR3 ends; the end is completed using the germline J gene. The rearrangement links TRBV7-8 to TRBJ1-2; perhaps TRBD1 as D (6 bases). The V gene lost 1 base and the J gene lost 2 bases, with 17 bases spanning the gap. CDR1 SGHVS and CDR2 FQNEAQ come from the germline V gene. This CDR3 is built from 17 residues. The CDR3 region is CASSLGNRAPVNYGYTF. The sequenced part of the CDR3 DNA is TGTGCCAGCAGCTTAGGGAACAGGGCCCCTGTGAACTATGGC.

With respect to this clone: The CDR3 end lies 3 residues beyond the end of the read and is filled in from the germline J gene. The genes are TRBV2 and TRBJ2-1, with 9 positions matching TRBD2. V shed 5 bases and J 8 bases; nucleotides not matched to a gene: 4. CDR3 length equals 13 residues. Germline V lookup: CDR1 SNHLY, CDR2 FYNNEI. The CDR3 DNA, read in part, is TGTGCCAGCAGTCCCACTAGCGGGTATGAG. Translated, it gives CASSPTSGYE. In full, the CDR3 is CASSPTSGYEQFF.

Remarks on this clone: The read comes to an end 3 residues before the CDR3 does, leaving the germline J gene to fill in the end. This chain links TRBV19 with TRBJ2-1, with 9 nucleotides matching TRBD2. J was trimmed by 4 bases and V by 8 bases; bases with no gene match: 9. Per germline, CDR1 LNHDA and CDR2 SQIVND (reference sequence). The CDR3 sequence is 15 residues long. Partial CDR3 DNA: TGTGCCAGTTCGAAGACTAGCGGACCTTACAATGAG. It specifies CASSKTSGPYNE. The whole CDR3 sequence is CASSKTSGPYNEQFF.

Remarks on this clone: The CDR3 end falls 3 residues outside the read, so it is completed with the germline J gene. The rearrangement joins TRBV20-1 to TRBJ2-3; 7 bases line up with TRBD1. The V gene's germline CDR1 is DFQATT and CDR2 SNEGSKA (reference sequence). The CDR3 sequence is 14 residues long. CDR3 DNA (partial): TGCAGTGCTAGAGGCCCGTCACAGGGGATGACG. It translates to CSARGPSQGMT. The full CDR3 reads CSARGPSQGMTQYF.

With regard to this clone: The sequence runs out 3 residues before the end of the CDR3; the remainder is reconstructed from the germline J gene. The J gene is TRBJ2-5, the V gene TRBV20-1; the match to TRBD2 covers 12 bases. Trimming cost V 0 bases and J 4 bases; bases outside gene matches: 15. This CDR3 contains 19 residues. The V gene's germline CDR1 is DFQATT and CDR2 SNEGSKA (reference sequence). This CDR3 reads CSARDLSLAGGPEGETQYF. The DNA read from the CDR3 is TGCAGTGCTAGAGATCTCTCGCTAGCGGGAGGGCCAGAGGGAGAGACC.

Worth noting for this clone: From the germline J gene comes the end of the CDR3, since the read stops 3 residues before it. The chain employs TRBV19 and TRBJ2-7; D call uncertain. Trimming removed 5 bases at V and 4 bases at J, with 18 bases between. Germline lookup yields CDR1 LNHDA and CDR2 SQIVND (reference sequence). CDR3 length: 15 residues. The CDR3 reads CASSPSSTNLYEQYF. CDR3 DNA (partial): TGTGCCAGTAGTCCGTCGTCTACCAACCTATACGAG.

About this clone itself: The CDR3 end falls 3 residues outside the read, so it is completed with the germline J gene. The chain couples TRBV7-6 to TRBJ2-1; D ambiguous. V was shortened by 2 bases and J by 7 bases, with 6 bases between the two germline ends. Germline-derived CDR1 and CDR2 are SGHVS and FNYEAQ. The CDR3 runs to 12 residues. CDR3 residues: CASSLIPNEQFF. The part of the CDR3 DNA that was read is TGTGCCAGCAGCTTAATTCCTAATGAG. Supplemented by reference TRBV7-6 and TRBJ2-1, the full variable domain reads GAGVSQSPRYKVTKRGQDVALRCDPISGHVSLYWYRQALGQGPEFLTYFNYEAQQDKSGLPNDRFSAERPEGSISTLTIQRTEQRDSAMYRCASSLIPNEQFFGPGTRLTVL.

On this clone itself: The read falls 3 residues short of the CDR3 end, and the missing part is taken from the germline J gene. The chain recombines TRBV6-2 or TRBV6-3 with TRBJ2-7, with 8 positions matching TRBD2. The CDR3 sequence is 14 residues long. J lost 3 bases, V lost 7 bases, and 8 bases had no gene match. Germline V gives CDR1 MNHEY, CDR2 SVGEGT. The covered CDR3 bases are TGTGCCAGCAACCCGGGGGGGGAGAACTACGAG. Residues: CASNPGGENYE. In full, the CDR3 is CASNPGGENYEQYF.

Comment on this clone: The DNA ends 3 residues before the CDR3 does, and the rest of the CDR3 is filled in from the germline J gene. The rearrangement uses TRBV29-1 and TRBJ2-5; a possible D gene is TRBD1 (7 bases). CDR1 SQVTM and CDR2 ANQGSEA come from the germline V gene. The CDR3 is 13 amino acids. V lost 3 bases, J lost 5 bases, and 13 bases lay in between. The CDR3 loop reads CSVDWRGQETQYF. The DNA read from the CDR3 is TGCAGCGTTGATTGGAGGGGGCAGGAGACC.

Of note for this clone: Coverage ceases 3 residues before the CDR3 finishes, and the germline J gene fills in the end. The rearrangement joins TRBV4-1 to TRBJ1-1; weak D call: TRBD1 (5 bases). From germline, CDR1 is MGHRA and CDR2 YSYEKL. Trimming left V 6 bases short and J 6 bases short, with 8 bases between. The CDR3 spans 11 residues. The CDR3 DNA, read in part, is TGCGCCAGCAGGGGGGGGGCTGAA. This gives the protein CASRGGAE. The CDR3 reads in full as CASRGGAEAFF.

As for this clone: Read data end 3 residues before the CDR3 end; the end is taken from the germline J gene. The V call is TRBV5-1, the J call TRBJ2-1; 7 nucleotides align to TRBD2. The CDR3 loop spans 15 amino acids. The V gene's germline CDR1 is SGHRS and CDR2 YFSETQ. The J segment lost 4 bases and the V segment lost 4 bases, leaving 8 bases of the junction unmatched. The part of the CDR3 DNA that was read is TGCGCCAGCAGCGTTGGGAGGGGCGCGTACAATGAG. It is translated as CASSVGRGAYNE. The whole CDR3 reads CASSVGRGAYNEQFF. Together with reference TRBV5-1 and TRBJ2-1, the CDR3 gives the full variable domain: KAGVTQTPRYLIKTRGQQVTLSCSPISGHRSVSWYQQTPGQGLQFLFEYFSETQRNKGNFPGRFSGRQFSNSRSEMNVSTLELGDSALYLCASSVGRGAYNEQFFGPGTRLTVL.

About this clone itself: The CDR3 end is not reached by the read, which stops 3 residues before it; the germline J gene fills it in. The J gene is TRBJ2-7, the V gene TRBV2; 9 nucleotides agree with TRBD1. The V and J ends lost 6 bases and 6 bases, in that order; junction bases with no gene match: 9. Germline V CDR1 and CDR2: SNHLY, FYNNEI. The length of the CDR3 is 14 residues. Incomplete CDR3 DNA: TGTGCCAGCAGGGGGGACAGGGATATCGGCGAG. Translated: CASRGDRDIGE. The CDR3, in full, reads CASRGDRDIGEQYF.

To note about this clone: The read ends 3 residues shy of where the CDR3 ends; the end is completed using the germline J gene. The chain recombines TRBV2 with TRBJ2-2, with 7 bases lining up with TRBD1. V lost 1 base, J lost 7 bases, and 6 bases stayed unmatched. The CDR3 loop spans 15 amino acids. The germline V gene has CDR1 SNHLY and CDR2 FYNNEI. The CDR3: CASSEGRGLDGELFF. The DNA read from the CDR3 is TGTGCCAGCAGTGAAGGCAGGGGGTTAGACGGGGAG.